Reported below is one T cell receptor beta chain. As yet, its antigen is unknown. These data belong to a study of T cells after yellow fever vaccination. Study summary: SMART-Seq v4 Ultra Low Input prepared libraries from low-cell fractions.

The CDR3 is 16 residues long. V dropped 8 bases and J dropped 0 bases, with 19 bases sitting between them. Germline CDR1 and CDR2: MNHEY and SMNVEV (reference sequence). Conversion of TCR transcripts into cDNA relied on 5'RACE template switching, which added a universal primer site and UMIs. TCRdb passed the 5' RACE reads through MiXCR, listing each CDR3 protein once. Among 200,000 to 300,000 distinct CDR3 sequences listed, 10% to 15% were seen once. Whole-study results and caveats: FACS-sorted repertoires could contain abundant clonotypes contaminating from the bulk population. Few clonotypes appeared in both CD4 and CD8 compartments.

The receptor comes from a man younger than 40 who received the YFV17D yellow fever vaccine. This specimen was CD4+ T cells sorted from PBMCs, taken 45 days after the yellow fever booster vaccination. The chain employs TRBV27 and TRBJ1-1; the D gene is possibly TRBD1 (5 bases). CDR3 sequence: CASQLGHGYMNTEAFF. The CDR3 region has the DNA TGTGCCAGCCAGTTGGGGCATGGTTACATGAACACTGAAGCTTTCTTT.